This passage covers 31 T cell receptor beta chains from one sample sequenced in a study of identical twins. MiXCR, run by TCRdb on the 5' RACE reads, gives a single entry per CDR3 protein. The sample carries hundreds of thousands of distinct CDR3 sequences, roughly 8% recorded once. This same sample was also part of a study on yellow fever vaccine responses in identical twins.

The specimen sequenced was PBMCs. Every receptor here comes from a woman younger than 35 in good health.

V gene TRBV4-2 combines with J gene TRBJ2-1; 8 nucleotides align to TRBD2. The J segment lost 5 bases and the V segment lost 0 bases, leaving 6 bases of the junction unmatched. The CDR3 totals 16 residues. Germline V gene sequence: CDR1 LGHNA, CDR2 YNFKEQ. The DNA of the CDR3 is TGTGCCAGCAGCCAAGATTTGAGCGGGAGCCACAATGAGCAGTTCTTC. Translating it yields CASSQDLSGSHNEQFF.

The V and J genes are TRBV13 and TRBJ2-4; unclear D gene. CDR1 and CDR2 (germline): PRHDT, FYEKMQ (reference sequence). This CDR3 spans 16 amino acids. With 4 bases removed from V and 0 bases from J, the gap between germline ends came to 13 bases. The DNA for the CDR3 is TGTGCCAGCAGCTCCCTCGGCTCTCAAGCCAAAAACATTCAGTACTTC. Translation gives CASSSLGSQAKNIQYF. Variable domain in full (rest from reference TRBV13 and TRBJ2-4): AAGVIQSPRHLIKEKRETATLKCYPIPRHDTVYWYQQGPGQDPQFLISFYEKMQSDKGSIPDRFSAQQFSDYHSELNMSSLELGDSALYFCASSSLGSQAKNIQYFGAGTRLSVL.

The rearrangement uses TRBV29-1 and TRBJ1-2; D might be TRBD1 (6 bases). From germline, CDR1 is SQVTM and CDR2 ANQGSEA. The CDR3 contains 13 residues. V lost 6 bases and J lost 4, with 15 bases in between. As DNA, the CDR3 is TGCAGCGTCTACGGGGGCCAAGTCTATGGCTACACCTTC. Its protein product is CSVYGGQVYGYTF.

The CDR3 loop reads CASSYSMAVNSYEQYF. CDR3 DNA: TGTGCCAGCAGTTATTCGATGGCGGTTAACTCCTACGAGCAGTACTTC. The chain combines TRBV6-2 or TRBV6-3 with TRBJ2-7, with no clear D. Per the germline V gene, CDR1 is MNHEY and CDR2 is SVGEGT. Trimming cost V 3 bases and J 0 bases, with 15 bases left between them. The CDR3 runs 16 residues.

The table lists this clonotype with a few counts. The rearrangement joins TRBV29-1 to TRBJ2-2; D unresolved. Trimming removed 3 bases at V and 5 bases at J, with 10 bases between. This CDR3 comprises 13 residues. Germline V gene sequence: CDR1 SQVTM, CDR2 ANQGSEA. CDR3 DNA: TGCAGCGTTGATGTCAAGTCAACCGGGGAGCTGTTTTTT. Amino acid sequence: CSVDVKSTGELFF.

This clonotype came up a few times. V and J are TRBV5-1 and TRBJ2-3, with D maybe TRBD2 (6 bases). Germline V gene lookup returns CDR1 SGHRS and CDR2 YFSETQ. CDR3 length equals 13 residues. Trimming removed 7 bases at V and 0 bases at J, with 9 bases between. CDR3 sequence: CASGSGSTDTQYF. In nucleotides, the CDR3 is TGCGCCAGCGGTAGCGGCAGCACAGATACGCAGTATTTT.

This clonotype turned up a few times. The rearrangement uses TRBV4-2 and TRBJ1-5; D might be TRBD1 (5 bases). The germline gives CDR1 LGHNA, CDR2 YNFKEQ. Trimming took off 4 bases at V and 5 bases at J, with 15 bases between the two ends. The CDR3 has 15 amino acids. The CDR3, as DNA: TGTGCCAGCAGCCCGACCGGGACCCCCGATCAGCCCCAGCATTTT. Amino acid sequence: CASSPTGTPDQPQHF.

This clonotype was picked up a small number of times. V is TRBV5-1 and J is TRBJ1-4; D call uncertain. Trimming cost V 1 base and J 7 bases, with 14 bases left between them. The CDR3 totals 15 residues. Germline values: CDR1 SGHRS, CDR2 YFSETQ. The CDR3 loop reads CASSLRSASGEKLFF. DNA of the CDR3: TGCGCCAGCAGCTTGCGCTCAGCCTCGGGTGAAAAACTGTTTTTT.

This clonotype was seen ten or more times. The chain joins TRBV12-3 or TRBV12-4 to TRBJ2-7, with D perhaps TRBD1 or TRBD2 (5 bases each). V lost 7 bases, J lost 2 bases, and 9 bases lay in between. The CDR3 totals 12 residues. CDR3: CASTLGAYEQYF. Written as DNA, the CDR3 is TGTGCCAGCACCTTGGGGGCCTACGAGCAGTACTTC.

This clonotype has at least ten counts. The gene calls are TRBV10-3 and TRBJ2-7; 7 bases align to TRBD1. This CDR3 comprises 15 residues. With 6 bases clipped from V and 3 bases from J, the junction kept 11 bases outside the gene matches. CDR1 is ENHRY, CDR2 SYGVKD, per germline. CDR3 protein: CAIRETLGDSYEQYF. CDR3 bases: TGTGCCATCAGGGAAACCTTAGGGGACAGCTACGAGCAGTACTTC.

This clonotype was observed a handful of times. CDR3 sequence reads: CASSYSSFFRVAGSTDTQYF. The DNA for the CDR3 is TGTGCCAGCAGTTACTCGAGTTTCTTCCGGGTAGCGGGGAGCACAGATACGCAGTATTTT. This chain uses TRBV6-2 or TRBV6-3 with TRBJ2-3; the match to TRBD2 covers 8 bases. J was trimmed by 0 bases and V by 0 bases; bases with no gene match: 14. The CDR3 is 20 amino acids. Germline V gene data show CDR1 as MNHEY and CDR2 as SVGEGT.

The CDR3, as DNA: TGCGCCAGCAGCTCTTACCCGGGACAGGCTCCCGATGCTGATACGCAGTATTTT. Translated, it gives CASSSYPGQAPDADTQYF. The chain links TRBV5-1 to TRBJ2-3, with 8 bases fitting TRBD1. The germline gives CDR1 SGHRS, CDR2 YFSETQ. Trimming took 3 bases from V and 6 from J; bases not matched to a gene: 18. The CDR3 is 18 amino acids.

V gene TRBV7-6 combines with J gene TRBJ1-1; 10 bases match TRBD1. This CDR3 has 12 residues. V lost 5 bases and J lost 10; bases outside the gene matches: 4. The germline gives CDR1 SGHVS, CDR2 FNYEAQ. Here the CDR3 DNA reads TGTGCCAGCAGCACCGGACAGGGGGGAGCTTTCTTT. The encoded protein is CASSTGQGGAFF.

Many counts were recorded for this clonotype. CDR3 protein: CAISDPNYEQYF. Here the CDR3 DNA reads TGTGCCATCAGTGATCCGAATTACGAGCAGTACTTC. The V call is TRBV10-3, the J call TRBJ2-7; D is unclear. The V gene's germline CDR1 is ENHRY and CDR2 SYGVKD. Trimming shortened V by 3 bases and J by 4 bases, and 7 bases separated the two germline ends. The CDR3 consists of 12 residues.

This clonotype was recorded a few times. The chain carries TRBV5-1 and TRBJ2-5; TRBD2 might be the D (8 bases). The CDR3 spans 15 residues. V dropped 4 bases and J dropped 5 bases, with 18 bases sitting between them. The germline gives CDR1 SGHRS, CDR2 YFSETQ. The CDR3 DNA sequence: TGCGCCAGCAGCCCGGGACTAGGGGGCTTTGAGACCCAGTACTTC. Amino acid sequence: CASSPGLGGFETQYF.

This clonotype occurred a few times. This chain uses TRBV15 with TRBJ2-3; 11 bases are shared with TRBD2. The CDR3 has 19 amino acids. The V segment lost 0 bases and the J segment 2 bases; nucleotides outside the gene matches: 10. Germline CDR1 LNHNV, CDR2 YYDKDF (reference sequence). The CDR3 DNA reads TGTGCCACCAGCAGAGAGGCTACTAGCGGGAGCCGATTCACAGATACGCAGTATTTT. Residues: CATSREATSGSRFTDTQYF. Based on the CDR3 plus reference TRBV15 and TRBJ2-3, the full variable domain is DAMVIQNPRYQVTQFGKPVTLSCSQTLNHNVMYWYQQKSSQAPKLLFHYYDKDFNNEADTPDNFQSRRPNTSFCFLDIRSPGLGDTAMYLCATSREATSGSRFTDTQYFGPGTRLTVL.

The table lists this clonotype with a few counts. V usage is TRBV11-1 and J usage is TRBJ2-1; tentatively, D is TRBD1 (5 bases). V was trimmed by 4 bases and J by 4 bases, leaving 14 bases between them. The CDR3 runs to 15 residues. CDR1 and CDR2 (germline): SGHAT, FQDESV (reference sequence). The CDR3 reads CASSSLRGLYNEQFF. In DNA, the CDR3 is TGTGCCAGCAGCTCCTTAAGGGGATTATACAATGAGCAGTTCTTC.

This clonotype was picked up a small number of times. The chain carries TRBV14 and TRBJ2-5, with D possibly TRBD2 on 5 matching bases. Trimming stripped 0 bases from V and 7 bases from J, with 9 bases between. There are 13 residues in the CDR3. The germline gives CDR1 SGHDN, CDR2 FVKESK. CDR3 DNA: TGTGCCAGCAGCCAAGAGGTTGGAGGGACCCAGTACTTC. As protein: CASSQEVGGTQYF.

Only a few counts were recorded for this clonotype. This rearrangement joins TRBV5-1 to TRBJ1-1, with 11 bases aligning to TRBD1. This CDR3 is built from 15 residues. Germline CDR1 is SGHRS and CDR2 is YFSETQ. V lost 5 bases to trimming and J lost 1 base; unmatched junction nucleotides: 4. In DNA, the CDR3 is TGCGCCAGCAGGCTTGGGACAGGGGGGAACACTGAAGCTTTCTTT. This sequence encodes CASRLGTGGNTEAFF.

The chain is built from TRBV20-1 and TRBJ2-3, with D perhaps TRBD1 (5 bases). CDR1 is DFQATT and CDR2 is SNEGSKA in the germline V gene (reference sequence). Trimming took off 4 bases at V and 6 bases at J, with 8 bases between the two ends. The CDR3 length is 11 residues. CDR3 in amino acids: CSAIGVDTQYF. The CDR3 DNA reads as TGCAGTGCTATAGGGGTCGATACGCAGTATTTT.

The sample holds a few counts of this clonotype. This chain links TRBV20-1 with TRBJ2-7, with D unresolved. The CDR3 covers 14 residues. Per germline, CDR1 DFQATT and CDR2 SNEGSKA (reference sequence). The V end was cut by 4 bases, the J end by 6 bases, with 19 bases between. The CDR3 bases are TGCAGTGCTACACCGGACCTTACCCCCCGCGAGCAGTACTTC. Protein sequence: CSATPDLTPREQYF.

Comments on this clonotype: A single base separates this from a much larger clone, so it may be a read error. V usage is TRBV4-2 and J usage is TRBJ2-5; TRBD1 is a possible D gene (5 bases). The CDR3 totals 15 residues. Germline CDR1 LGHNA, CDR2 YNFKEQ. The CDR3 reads CASSKDLTARGTQYF. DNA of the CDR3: TGTGCCAGCAGCAAAGATTTGACAGCTAGAGGGACCCAGTACTTC.

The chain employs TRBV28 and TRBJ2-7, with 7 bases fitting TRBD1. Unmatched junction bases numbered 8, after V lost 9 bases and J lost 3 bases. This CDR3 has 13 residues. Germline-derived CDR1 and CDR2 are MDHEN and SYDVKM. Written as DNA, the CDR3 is TGTGCCAGTCACGTGGCAGGGGGCTACGAGCAGTACTTC. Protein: CASHVAGGYEQYF. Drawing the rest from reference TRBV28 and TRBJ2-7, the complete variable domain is DVKVTQSSRYLVKRTGEKVFLECVQDMDHENMFWYRQDPGLGLRLIYFSYDVKMKEKGDIPEGYSVSREKKERFSLILESASTNQTSMYLCASHVAGGYEQYFGPGTRLTVT.

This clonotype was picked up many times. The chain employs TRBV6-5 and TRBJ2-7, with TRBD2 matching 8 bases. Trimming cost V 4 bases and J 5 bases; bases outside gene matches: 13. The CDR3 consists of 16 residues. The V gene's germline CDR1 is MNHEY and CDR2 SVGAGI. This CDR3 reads CASSFRTSMLSHEQYF. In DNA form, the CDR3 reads TGTGCCAGCAGTTTTAGGACTAGCATGCTTTCCCACGAGCAGTACTTC.

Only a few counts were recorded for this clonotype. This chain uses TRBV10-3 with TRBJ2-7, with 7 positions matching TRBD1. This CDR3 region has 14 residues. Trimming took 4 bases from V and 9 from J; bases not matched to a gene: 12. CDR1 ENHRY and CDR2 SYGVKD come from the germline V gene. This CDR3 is CAISGTTGENRQYF. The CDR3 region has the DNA TGTGCCATCAGTGGAACCACAGGGGAAAATCGGCAGTACTTC.

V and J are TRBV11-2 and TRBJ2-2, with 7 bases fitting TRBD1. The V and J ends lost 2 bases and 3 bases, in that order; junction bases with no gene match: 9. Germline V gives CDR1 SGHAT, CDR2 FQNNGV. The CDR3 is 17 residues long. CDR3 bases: TGTGCCAGCAGCTTATATTTTGAGGGGGCTTACACCGGGGAGCTGTTTTTT. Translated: CASSLYFEGAYTGELFF.

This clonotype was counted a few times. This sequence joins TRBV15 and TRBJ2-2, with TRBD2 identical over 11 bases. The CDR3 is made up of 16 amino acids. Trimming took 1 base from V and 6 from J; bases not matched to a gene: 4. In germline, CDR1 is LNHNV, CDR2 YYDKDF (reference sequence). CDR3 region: CATSRGNSGRAGELFF. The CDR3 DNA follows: TGTGCCACCAGCAGAGGGAATAGCGGGAGGGCCGGGGAGCTGTTTTTT.

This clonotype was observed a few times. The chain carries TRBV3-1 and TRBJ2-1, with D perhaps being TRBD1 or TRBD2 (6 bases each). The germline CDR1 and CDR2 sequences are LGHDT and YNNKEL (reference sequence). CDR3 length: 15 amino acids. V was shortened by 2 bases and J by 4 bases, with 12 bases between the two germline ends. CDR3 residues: CASSQTGRGYNEQFF. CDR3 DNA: TGTGCCAGCAGCCAAACAGGGCGGGGATACAATGAGCAGTTCTTC.

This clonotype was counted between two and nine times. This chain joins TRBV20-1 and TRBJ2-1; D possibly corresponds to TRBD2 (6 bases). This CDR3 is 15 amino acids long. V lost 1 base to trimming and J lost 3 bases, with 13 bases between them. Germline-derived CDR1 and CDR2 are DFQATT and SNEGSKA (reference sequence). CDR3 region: CSARGRLVSYNEQFF. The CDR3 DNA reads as TGCAGTGCTAGAGGGAGACTAGTTAGCTACAATGAGCAGTTCTTC.

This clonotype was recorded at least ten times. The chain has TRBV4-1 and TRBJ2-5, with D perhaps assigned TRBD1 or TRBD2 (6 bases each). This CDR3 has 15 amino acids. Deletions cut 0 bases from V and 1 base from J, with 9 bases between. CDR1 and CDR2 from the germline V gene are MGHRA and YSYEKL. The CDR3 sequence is CASSQDGGPQETQYF. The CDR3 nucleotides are TGCGCCAGCAGCCAAGACGGGGGCCCCCAAGAGACCCAGTACTTC.

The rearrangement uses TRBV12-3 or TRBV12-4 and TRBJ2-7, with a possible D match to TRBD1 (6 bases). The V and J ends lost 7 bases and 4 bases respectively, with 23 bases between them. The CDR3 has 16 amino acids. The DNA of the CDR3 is TGTGCCAGCAACCAGGTAGCCCAACAGGGTCGGTACGAGCAGTACTTC. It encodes CASNQVAQQGRYEQYF.